One and the same sample provided the 18 T cell receptor beta chains below, sequenced in a study of blood T cell repertoires in COVID-19. Generated by immunoSEQ multiplex PCR, the TCRdb table keeps only in-frame clones and is missing some. The sample includes 150,000 to 200,000 clones, approximately 74% seen only once; the top ten take about 3%. Specimen: peripheral blood. The receptors originated from a woman of 80 years or more with acute or convalescent COVID-19.

This clone was observed at least ten times. The V and J genes are TRBV7-7 and TRBJ2-5; TRBD1 agrees at 10 bases. The germline CDR1 and CDR2 sequences are SSHAT and FNYEAQ (reference sequence). CDR3 length equals 15 residues. V trimming: 1 base; J trimming: 1 base; junction bases outside the gene matches: 0. The CDR3 protein is CASSLGTGGQETQYF. Here the CDR3 DNA reads TGTGCCAGCAGCTTAGGGACAGGGGGCCAAGAGACCCAGTACTTC.

This rearrangement joins TRBV7-9 to TRBJ2-3; a weak D match, TRBD1 (6 bases). Germline CDR1 reads SEHNR; CDR2 reads FQNEAQ (reference sequence). The ends were cut back, 2 bases at V and 0 bases at J, with 12 bases in the middle. The CDR3 is made up of 16 amino acids. DNA of the CDR3: TGTGCCAGCAGCTTATACCAGGACAGTAGCACAGATACGCAGTATTTT. This gives the protein CASSLYQDSSTDTQYF.

The genes are TRBV24-1 and TRBJ2-5; 13 bases agree with TRBD2. V lost 3 bases and J lost 7; bases outside the gene matches: 7. The germline V gene encodes CDR1 KGHDR and CDR2 SFDVKD. This CDR3 comprises 16 residues. CDR3 amino acids: CATSDTSGRAGGTQYF. The CDR3 nucleotides are TGTGCCACCAGTGATACTAGCGGGAGGGCCGGTGGGACCCAGTACTTC.

This chain connects TRBV28 to TRBJ2-3; tentatively, D is TRBD1 (6 bases). Trimming cost V 9 bases and J 0 bases, with 13 bases left between them. The CDR3 loop spans 14 amino acids. CDR1 is MDHEN and CDR2 is SYDVKM in the germline V gene. The CDR3 is CASRRDTSTDTQYF. The DNA of the CDR3 is TGTGCCAGTAGACGGGACACTAGCACAGATACGCAGTATTTT.

This chain links TRBV9 with TRBJ1-4; the match to TRBD1 covers 10 bases. With 0 bases clipped from V and 6 bases from J, the junction kept 5 bases outside the gene matches. This CDR3 region has 16 residues. CDR1 and CDR2 (germline): SGDLS, YYNGEE. The CDR3 protein is CASSVGGTGAYEKLFF. The DNA of the CDR3 is TGTGCCAGCAGCGTAGGAGGGACAGGGGCGTATGAAAAACTGTTTTTT.

The gene calls are TRBV5-4 and TRBJ1-1, with D unclear. This CDR3 region has 14 residues. Trimming cost V 1 base and J 2 bases, with 9 bases left between them. Germline V CDR1 and CDR2: SGHNT, YYREEE (reference sequence). The CDR3 spells CASSLLGYNTEAFF. The CDR3 nucleotides are TGTGCCAGCAGCTTGCTCGGTTACAACACTGAAGCTTTCTTT.

This chain connects TRBV11-1 to TRBJ1-6; weak D call: TRBD1 (6 bases). The germline V gene encodes CDR1 SGHAT and CDR2 FQDESV (reference sequence). This CDR3 is built from 15 residues. V was trimmed by 4 bases and J by 6 bases, leaving 13 bases between them. The CDR3 sequence is CASSSAGHPNSPLHF. As DNA, the CDR3 is TGTGCCAGCAGCTCAGCGGGACACCCTAATTCACCCCTCCACTTT. Variable domain in full (rest from reference TRBV11-1 and TRBJ1-6): EAEVAQSPRYKITEKSQAVAFWCDPISGHATLYWYRQILGQGPELLVQFQDESVVDDSQLPKDRFSAERLKGVDSTLKIQPAELGDSAMYLCASSSAGHPNSPLHFGNGTRLTVT.

The chain has TRBV3-1 (or the pseudogene TRBV3-2) and TRBJ2-5; TRBD2 aligns across 10 bases. The CDR3 is 16 residues long. V was clipped by 2 bases and J by 2 bases; unmatched bases: 5. Germline V gene sequence: CDR1 LGHDT, CDR2 YNNKEL (reference sequence). The CDR3 here is CASSQWLAGVQETQYF. DNA of the CDR3: TGTGCCAGCAGCCAATGGCTAGCGGGAGTTCAAGAGACCCAGTACTTC.

J is TRBJ2-7 and V is TRBV10-1, with D perhaps TRBD2 (5 bases). V lost 5 bases and J 10 bases, leaving 18 bases between the germline ends. The CDR3 is made up of 13 amino acids. Germline lookup yields CDR1 WNHNN and CDR2 SYGVQD (reference sequence). CDR3 in amino acids: CASSPGPEGRQYF. CDR3 nucleotides: TGCGCCAGCAGTCCCGGGCCAGAGGGCCGTCAGTACTTC.

The rearrangement uses TRBV18 and TRBJ2-7; D is possibly TRBD2 (6 bases). From germline, CDR1 is KGHSH and CDR2 LQKENI. The V and J ends lost 6 bases and 0 bases respectively, with 12 bases between them. CDR3 length equals 14 residues. In DNA form, the CDR3 reads TGTGCCAGCTCGATAGGGACTGACTCCTACGAGCAGTACTTC. Amino acids: CASSIGTDSYEQYF.

The chain has TRBV9 and TRBJ1-1; weak D call: TRBD1 (5 bases). Germline V gives CDR1 SGDLS, CDR2 YYNGEE. Trimming took 0 bases from V and 4 from J, leaving 10 bases between them. The CDR3 has 14 amino acids. CDR3 protein: CASSVAGSSTEAFF. The CDR3 DNA sequence: TGTGCCAGCAGCGTAGCAGGGTCAAGCACTGAAGCTTTCTTT.

This rearrangement joins TRBV28 to TRBJ2-7; 7 bases map to TRBD1. Looked up from germline, CDR1 is MDHEN and CDR2 is SYDVKM. The CDR3 extends over 16 amino acids. V was clipped by 4 bases and J by 2 bases; unmatched bases: 11. CDR3 sequence: CASSSPPTGMTYEQYF. The DNA for the CDR3 is TGTGCCAGCAGTTCTCCCCCGACAGGGATGACCTACGAGCAGTACTTC. Variable domain in full (rest from reference TRBV28 and TRBJ2-7): DVKVTQSSRYLVKRTGEKVFLECVQDMDHENMFWYRQDPGLGLRLIYFSYDVKMKEKGDIPEGYSVSREKKERFSLILESASTNQTSMYLCASSSPPTGMTYEQYFGPGTRLTVT.

V usage is TRBV6-2 or TRBV6-3 and J usage is TRBJ2-3; possible D gene TRBD2, 6 bases. The CDR3 extends over 16 amino acids. Germline V gene sequence: CDR1 MNHEY, CDR2 SVGEGT. V was trimmed by 2 bases and J by 4 bases, leaving 16 bases between them. The CDR3 coding sequence is TGTGCCAGCAGTTACCAGGTTCAGCGGGCCTCAGATACGCAGTATTTT. Translation: CASSYQVQRASDTQYF.

This clone was observed a handful of times. The chain couples TRBV10-3 to TRBJ1-3, with D possibly matching TRBD1 (5 bases). This CDR3 has 13 residues. Between the trimmed V and J ends, which lost 11 bases and 4 bases, there was a span of 15 bases. Germline V CDR1 and CDR2: ENHRY, SYGVKD. The CDR3 is CAPIGGVGNTIYF. CDR3 nucleotide sequence: TGTGCCCCGATAGGAGGGGTCGGAAACACCATATATTTT.

This chain joins TRBV27 and TRBJ2-2; weak D call: TRBD1 (5 bases). V was pared by 3 bases and J by 4 bases, with 15 bases between. CDR3 length: 16 residues. Germline lookup yields CDR1 MNHEY and CDR2 SMNVEV (reference sequence). The CDR3 DNA is TGTGCCAGCAGTTTGTTACAGATGGGGCTCACCGGGGAGCTGTTTTTT. This gives the protein CASSLLQMGLTGELFF.

The V call is TRBV4-3, the J call TRBJ2-6; possible D gene TRBD1, 6 bases. Deletions cut 4 bases from V and 0 bases from J, with 10 bases between. The CDR3 loop spans 16 amino acids. Germline loops: CDR1 LGHNA, CDR2 YSLEER. The CDR3 nucleotides read TGCGCCAGCAGCCCCGAGGGACACTCTGGGGCCAACGTCCTGACTTTC. Translation: CASSPEGHSGANVLTF.

The DNA for the CDR3 is TGTGCCAGCCGGGACAATCAGCCCCAGCATTTT. Translation gives CASRDNQPQHF. The rearrangement uses TRBV6-5 and TRBJ1-5; no clear D. Germline CDR1 MNHEY, CDR2 SVGAGI. The CDR3 is 11 amino acids. V dropped 8 bases and J dropped 3 bases, with 5 bases sitting between them.

This clone was counted between two and nine times. This sequence joins TRBV28 and TRBJ2-1; the match to TRBD2 covers 7 bases. The CDR3 is made up of 14 amino acids. V gave up 6 bases and J gave up 0 bases; unmatched junction bases: 2. The V gene's germline CDR1 is MDHEN and CDR2 SYDVKM. The CDR3 DNA reads TGTGCCAGCAGAACGGGGGGCTCCTACAATGAGCAGTTCTTC. Its protein product is CASRTGGSYNEQFF.